This T cell receptor beta chain was captured by sequencing in a study of PD-1 blockade in classical Hodgkin lymphoma. Sequencing used immunoSEQ multiplex PCR; TCRdb keeps in-frame clones, though not all of them. The top ten clones hold less than 1.5% of a sample with about 20,000 clones, about 80% of them seen once. A word on this clone: What it binds is not known.

The study's findings and limits: The repertoire differences lack a defined cause, possibly disease activity or prior therapy.

This sample's time point: newly diagnosed, previously untreated cHL patient sample. CD4+ T cells were purified from thawed PBMCs by magnetic negative selection. The CDR3 runs 13 residues. Trimming cost V 5 bases and J 4 bases; bases outside gene matches: 3. Germline V gene data show CDR1 as PRHDT and CDR2 as FYEKMQ (reference sequence). The V gene is TRBV13, the J gene TRBJ2-7; TRBD1 agrees at 9 bases. The clonotype comes from a human donor with classical Hodgkin lymphoma. Sequencing input: CD4+ T cells from blood. The CDR3, as DNA: TGTGCCAGCAGCGCGGACAGGGGATACGAGCAGTACTTC. It codes for CASSADRGYEQYF.